This is a list of T cell receptor beta chains from one sample in a study of T cells expressing NK-cell markers. From the 5' RACE reads, TCRdb lists one entry per CDR3 protein and no DNA. With about 160,000 distinct CDR3 sequences in the sample, the ten largest clones hold about 18%. Sequencing was done on a sample of blood T cells: a sorted CD56 or NKG2C T cell subset, CD4+ or CD8+ T cells, or bulk PBMC T cells (not recorded which). The receptors here all came from a woman aged 18-70 years in good health. Both conserved end residues are part of each CDR3.

j_call	v_call	cdr3_aa
TRBJ1-6	TRBV12-3/TRBV12-4	CASSGRFNSPLHF
TRBJ2-1	TRBV30	CAWSFRQAGGEQFF
TRBJ2-3	TRBV7-2	CASSVGGYTDTQYF
TRBJ2-3	TRBV7-9	CASSSSGAADTQYF
TRBJ2-5	TRBV7-2	CASSLALGLSQETQYF
TRBJ2-3	TRBV15	CATSSRLGAGEDTQYF
TRBJ2-1	TRBV12-3/TRBV12-4	CASSLGIAGGPYEQFF
TRBJ2-1	TRBV12-3/TRBV12-4	CASSGQGTYNEQFF
TRBJ2-6	TRBV5-5	CASEISHSGANVLTF
TRBJ2-3	TRBV20-1	CSASSRRNSASTDTQYF
TRBJ1-3	TRBV20-1	CSAMTRPPGNTIYF
TRBJ2-7	TRBV7-2	CASSLTGYEQYF
TRBJ2-1	TRBV5-1	CASSPQGSGRAVGGRNEQFF
TRBJ2-4	TRBV15	CATSRLDRGRIAKNIQYF
TRBJ1-1	TRBV7-2	CASSLGPPPMNTEAFF
TRBJ2-5	TRBV7-2	CASSPGGRTQETQYF
TRBJ1-5	TRBV3-1	CASSQVSGGGIQPQHF
TRBJ1-5	TRBV5-6	CASSLEPDQPQHF
TRBJ2-7	TRBV7-9	CASSSGQFYEQYF
TRBJ2-3	TRBV24-1	CATSRQGIQSSTDTQYF
TRBJ2-2	TRBV6-1	CASNPDSPGELFF
TRBJ2-2	TRBV5-1	CASSWNKRGPNTGELFF
TRBJ2-1	TRBV12-3/TRBV12-4	CASSFYRGIYNEQFF
TRBJ2-5	TRBV4-2	CASSQDVGGGTQYF
TRBJ1-6	TRBV7-9	CASSPLGESPLHF
TRBJ2-2	TRBV30	CARGASSGSRTGELFF
TRBJ2-7	TRBV20-1	CSAIMQGPYEQYF
TRBJ1-1	TRBV5-1	CASSLLGGENTEAFF
TRBJ2-5	TRBV10-2	CASSEPGLAGGETQYF
TRBJ2-3	TRBV3-1	CASSGPATDTQYF
TRBJ1-2	TRBV24-1	CATSDPIGGATGYTF
TRBJ2-7	TRBV27	CASSLFSGRRAHEQYF
TRBJ2-1	TRBV10-3	CAIRLSASSYNEQFF
TRBJ2-1	TRBV7-2	CASSLIRANEQFF
TRBJ1-1	TRBV5-1	CASSLARDSRGPTEAFF
TRBJ2-2	TRBV7-2	CASSSDYNTGELFF
TRBJ1-5	TRBV3-1	CASSRDGARNQPQHF
TRBJ2-1	TRBV5-1	CASSVLAGGRDEQFF
TRBJ2-1	TRBV5-1	CASSKAEYNEQFF
TRBJ2-1	TRBV7-3	CASSVGGSLSYNEQFF
TRBJ2-5	TRBV7-3	CASSPSPSGSQETQYF
TRBJ2-4	TRBV5-6	CASSLGLTLAKNIQYF
TRBJ1-1	TRBV6-1	CASSELKTEAFF
TRBJ2-7	TRBV18	CASSPATREQYF
TRBJ1-6	TRBV20-1	CSALTRTGNSPLHF
TRBJ2-7	TRBV5-6	CASTSTSGIYEQYF
TRBJ1-1	TRBV10-3	CAISDPLTGGRRLSEAFF
TRBJ1-4	TRBV7-3	CASSLRGQATNEKLFF
TRBJ2-5	TRBV6-1	CASSELRGPETQYF